Shown below are 18 T cell receptor beta chains from a single sample sequenced in a study of T cell repertoires in aging, cancer and after chemotherapy. The template was genomic DNA from peripheral blood, not RNA. TRB rearrangements spanning V, D and J were amplified using mixed TRB-A/B primers. TCRdb passed the multiplex PCR reads through MiXCR, listing each CDR3 protein once. The sample carries about 12,000 distinct CDR3 sequences, 35% recorded once. Sequencing was carried out using blood. The receptors originated from a human donor in good health. The donor label of this sample is uncertain.

The chain recombines TRBV30 with TRBJ2-5, with TRBD2 identical over 8 bases. Germline CDR1 is GTSNPN and CDR2 is SVGIG (reference sequence). The length of the CDR3 is 13 residues. V trimming: 6 bases; J trimming: 5 bases; junction bases outside the gene matches: 8. The CDR3, as DNA: TGTGCCTGCCCCGGGGGGGTCGGGGAGACCCAGTACTTC. This codes for CACPGGVGETQYF.

This clonotype was found a few times. One end of the junction does not line up with germline, which may come from a read error. The rearrangement links TRBV15 to TRBJ2-7, with no clear D. Germline CDR1 is LNHNV and CDR2 is YYDKDF (reference sequence). The CDR3 is 13 residues long. As DNA, the CDR3 is TGTGCCACCAGCAGAGATGCCAGATACGAGCAGTACTTT. Amino acids: CATSRDARYEQYF.

J is TRBJ2-4 and V is TRBV6-2 or TRBV6-3; 8 bases agree with TRBD1. J lost 7 bases, V lost 10 bases, and 15 bases had no gene match. CDR1 is MNHEY and CDR2 is SVGEGT in the germline V gene. The CDR3 totals 15 residues. CDR3 sequence (DNA): TGTGCCACCGAAGAAAGCGGACAGGGTCTCAACATTCAGTACTTC. The encoded protein is CATEESGQGLNIQYF.

This chain links TRBV30 with TRBJ2-3; D not certain. CDR3 length equals 13 residues. Trimming took 7 bases from V and 1 from J, leaving 12 bases between them. Germline-derived CDR1 and CDR2 are GTSNPN and SVGIG (reference sequence). The CDR3 loop is CASKVNGTDTQYF. CDR3 DNA sequence: TGTGCCTCGAAAGTTAACGGCACAGATACGCAGTATTTT.

The chain is built from TRBV6-1 and TRBJ1-2; D ambiguous. Trimming removed 3 bases from V and 4 bases from J, with 9 bases in between. Germline V CDR1 and CDR2: MNHNS, SASEGT. This CDR3 comprises 13 residues. The CDR3: CASSDGRGYGYTF. In DNA form, the CDR3 reads TGTGCCAGCAGTGACGGGCGGGGCTATGGCTACACCTTC.

This chain connects TRBV12-3 or TRBV12-4 to TRBJ1-4; no definite D call. Trimming took 4 bases from V and 0 from J, leaving 15 bases between them. This CDR3 is built from 17 residues. The CDR3, as DNA: TGTGCCAGCAGTTCACCGGGGAGCGTTGCAACTAATGAAAAACTGTTTTTT. This sequence encodes CASSSPGSVATNEKLFF.

This clonotype was observed a handful of times. The rearrangement uses TRBV19 and TRBJ2-7; tentatively, D is TRBD1 or TRBD2 (5 bases each). Germline V gives CDR1 LNHDA, CDR2 SQIVND (reference sequence). V lost 10 bases, J lost 0 bases, and 16 bases lay in between. This CDR3 has 14 amino acids. CDR3 residues: CATRGTPSSYEQYF. The CDR3, as DNA: TGTGCCACCAGAGGGACCCCGAGCTCCTACGAGCAGTACTTC.

Only a few counts were recorded for this clonotype. The chain links TRBV27 to TRBJ2-2; no clear D gene. The CDR3 has 17 residues. Deletions cut 4 bases from V and 0 bases from J, with 15 bases between. CDR1 and CDR2 from the germline V gene are MNHEY and SMNVEV (reference sequence). The CDR3 sequence is CASSSSTAHPNTGELFF. CDR3 in DNA: TGTGCCAGCAGTTCCTCGACGGCTCATCCGAACACCGGGGAGCTGTTTTTT.

This clonotype was counted only a few times. J is TRBJ1-4 and V is TRBV6-5; the D is unclear. Per the germline V gene, CDR1 is MNHEY and CDR2 is SVGAGI. V lost 6 bases and J lost 4, with 9 bases in between. There are 13 residues in the CDR3. The CDR3 region is CASRRQNNEKLFF. DNA for the CDR3: TGTGCCAGCAGGAGGCAGAATAATGAAAAACTGTTTTTT.

This clonotype was seen a single time. This chain links TRBV18 with TRBJ1-1; TRBD1 might be the D (6 bases). V was clipped by 6 bases and J by 4 bases, with 15 bases between them. CDR3 size: 14 residues. Germline V gene lookup returns CDR1 KGHSH and CDR2 LQKENI. The CDR3 region is CASSQGLEGTEAFF. DNA of the CDR3: TGTGCCAGCTCCCAGGGGTTGGAGGGCACTGAAGCTTTCTTT.

This clonotype occurred a few times. The CDR3 nucleotides are TGTGCCAGCAGTTCGTTCACGGAGACCCAGTACTTC. It yields the protein CASSSFTETQYF. The V and J genes are TRBV6-1 and TRBJ2-5; no definite D call. The CDR3 is 12 residues long. Trimming removed 5 bases at V and 5 bases at J, with 9 bases between. Germline V gene lookup returns CDR1 MNHNS and CDR2 SASEGT.

The chain employs TRBV5-1 and TRBJ2-7; 7 bases are a match to TRBD2. The CDR3 runs to 15 residues. CDR1 is SGHRS and CDR2 is YFSETQ in the germline V gene. J gave up 7 bases and V 0 bases, and 10 bases lay outside the gene matches. CDR3 protein: CASSLEGRVHREQYF. The CDR3 bases are TGCGCCAGCAGCTTGGAAGGGAGGGTTCATCGGGAGCAGTACTTC. Full variable domain (remainder filled in from reference TRBV5-1 and TRBJ2-7): KAGVTQTPRYLIKTRGQQVTLSCSPISGHRSVSWYQQTPGQGLQFLFEYFSETQRNKGNFPGRFSGRQFSNSRSEMNVSTLELGDSALYLCASSLEGRVHREQYFGPGTRLTVT.

This rearrangement joins TRBV6-4 to TRBJ2-5; 8 bases line up with TRBD2. Germline V gives CDR1 MRHNA, CDR2 SNTAGT. The CDR3 has 15 residues. The trim removed 5 bases at V and 2 bases at J, leaving 7 bases unmatched. The CDR3 here is CASSRGGGLQETQYF. DNA of the CDR3: TGTGCCAGCAGTCGGGGGGGAGGACTACAAGAGACCCAGTACTTC.

The rearrangement links TRBV7-9 to TRBJ2-2, with TRBD2 matching over 7 bases. With V trimmed by 1 base and J by 2 bases, 7 bases remained unmatched. The germline V gene has CDR1 SEHNR and CDR2 FQNEAQ (reference sequence). The CDR3 sequence is 17 residues long. The CDR3 bases are TGTGCCAGCAGCTTAGATTGGAGCGGGACTAACACCGGGGAGCTGTTTTTT. Protein product: CASSLDWSGTNTGELFF.

This chain's CDR3 is CATSNRARGNTIYF. In DNA form, the CDR3 reads TGTGCCACCTCAAACAGGGCTCGTGGAAACACCATATATTTT. This chain uses TRBV6-1 with TRBJ1-3, with D maybe TRBD1 (6 bases). There are 14 residues in the CDR3. The V gene's germline CDR1 is MNHNS and CDR2 SASEGT. The ends were cut back, 10 bases at V and 3 bases at J, with 16 bases in the middle.

As to this clonotype: Since no conserved phenylalanine or tryptophan closes the CDR3, a read error is the likely cause. The DNA is omitted, as the CDR3 cannot be located on it reliably, and the CDR3 follows TCRdb's listing. The chain is built from TRBV27 and TRBJ2-7; the table names TRBD2, a call not compared with the DNA. Termini included, the CDR3 measures 13 amino acids. CDR1 is MNHEY and CDR2 is SMNVEV in the germline V gene (reference sequence). This CDR3 reads CASSWESGRLGSL.

The genes are TRBV19 and TRBJ2-3; no firm D call. The germline gives CDR1 LNHDA, CDR2 SQIVND (reference sequence). The ends were cut back, 9 bases at V and 6 bases at J, with 22 bases in the middle. This CDR3 region has 15 residues. CDR3 sequence reads: CASWSSGPGLDTQYF. The CDR3 nucleotides are TGTGCCAGCTGGAGTTCCGGGCCGGGCCTCGATACGCAGTATTTT.

The chain links TRBV6-6 to TRBJ1-3, with a possible D match to TRBD1 (6 bases). With 5 bases removed from V and 4 bases from J, the gap between germline ends came to 15 bases. CDR1 MNHNY and CDR2 SVGAGI come from the germline V gene (reference sequence). The CDR3 is 15 residues long. CDR3 in DNA: TGTGCCAGCAGTCCGAGGACAGCCGTCGGAAACACCATATATTTT. Translated, it gives CASSPRTAVGNTIYF.